A single T cell receptor (beta chain) is shown here with its context. The source of the sample is a study of blood T cell repertoires in COVID-19. The assay was immunoSEQ multiplex PCR, and TCRdb's table has in-frame clones only and misses some. The sample holds about 180,000 clones, 65% to 90% seen once. Sequenced: peripheral blood. This sequence was found in a man aged 45 to 65 with active or convalescent COVID-19.

The CDR3 coding sequence is TGTGCCAGCAGCCAAGCCAGGCACAATGAGCAGTTCTTC. It yields the protein CASSQARHNEQFF. The rearrangement joins TRBV14 to TRBJ2-1; D remains unclear. The CDR3 runs to 13 residues. Trimming left V 1 base short and J 5 bases short, with 6 bases between. Per germline, CDR1 SGHDN and CDR2 FVKESK.